This TCR beta chain was documented in a study of human T cells and chemical hapten exposure. Study background: Patients had diphenylcyclopropenone applied to the scalp weekly throughout the approximately 25-week study. Small pooled library volume differences chiefly drove per-sample TCR yield variation. Broader study findings: Patch test score rose with PT1 expanded TCRs, significant at 8, 16, 32, not 4.

Germline V CDR1 and CDR2: MNHEY, SVGAGI. This CDR3 region has 17 residues. Trimming cost V 5 bases and J 7 bases; bases outside gene matches: 18. Time point specified: patch test 1, 2 weeks after DPC sensitization. As to treatment: therapeutic diphenylcyclopropenone sensitization with weekly scalp DPC. A note on this clonotype: Its antigen is currently unknown.

MiXCR was run by TCRdb on the RACE reads, yielding one entry per CDR3 protein. This table has around 300,000 distinct CDR3 sequences, around 6.9% appearing once. This TCR was sampled from a woman aged 18-35 years with alopecia areata. Some clones in this sample may be carry-over from other donors' samples. Sequenced here: whole blood, sampled in connection with sensitization to the hapten diphenylcyclopropenone (DPC). The chain combines TRBV6-5 with TRBJ2-5; TRBD1 matches at 8 bases. CDR3: CASSKTMGQAFPRTQYF. CDR3 coding DNA: TGTGCCAGCAGTAAAACTATGGGACAGGCCTTCCCAAGGACCCAGTACTTC.